The 19 T cell receptor beta chains given below trace back to one sample, sequenced in a study of blood T cell repertoires in COVID-19. Sequencing used immunoSEQ multiplex PCR; TCRdb keeps in-frame clones, though not all of them. This table has 200,000 or so clones, approximately 81% appearing once. The specimen sequenced was peripheral blood. All receptors derive from a woman older than 75 with COVID-19, enrolled during active disease.

This clone was seen once. This rearrangement joins TRBV5-1 to TRBJ1-6; TRBD1 agrees at 11 bases. Germline assignment: CDR1 SGHRS and CDR2 YFSETQ. This CDR3 is 15 amino acids long. The V gene end was trimmed by 1 base and the J gene end by 10 bases; junction bases not matched to a gene: 4. CDR3 nucleotides: TGCGCCAGCAGCTTGCCGGGACAGGGGGTCTCACCCCTCCACTTT. Its translation: CASSLPGQGVSPLHF.

Turning to this clone: The sample carries other DNA sequences with the same CDR3. The V call is TRBV5-1, the J call TRBJ2-1; TRBD2 matches at 11 bases. The CDR3 has 16 amino acids. Germline CDR1 is SGHRS and CDR2 is YFSETQ. Trimming took 4 bases from V and 0 from J; bases not matched to a gene: 3. In nucleotides, the CDR3 is TGCGCCAGCAGCCCGACTAGCGGGGACTCCTACAATGAGCAGTTCTTC. It encodes CASSPTSGDSYNEQFF.

This chain connects TRBV5-1 to TRBJ2-5, with 7 bases identical to TRBD1. With 4 bases clipped from V and 5 bases from J, the junction kept 5 bases outside the gene matches. The CDR3 is 13 residues long. CDR1 SGHRS and CDR2 YFSETQ come from the germline V gene. Here the CDR3 DNA reads TGCGCCAGCAGCCGTAGCAGGGGGGAGACCCAGTACTTC. This codes for CASSRSRGETQYF.

V and J are TRBV19 and TRBJ2-5, with a tentative D call TRBD2 (6 bases). CDR1 and CDR2 from the germline V gene are LNHDA and SQIVND (reference sequence). The CDR3 sequence is 15 residues long. The V and J ends lost 5 bases and 1 base respectively, with 14 bases between them. The CDR3 reads CASSRGGDPQETQYF. CDR3 bases: TGTGCCAGTAGTCGAGGCGGGGACCCCCAAGAGACCCAGTACTTC.

The chain joins TRBV7-8 to TRBJ1-6; 12 nucleotides agree with TRBD1. The V and J ends lost 5 bases and 7 bases, in that order; junction bases with no gene match: 6. The V gene's germline CDR1 is SGHVS and CDR2 FQNEAQ. The CDR3 sequence is 16 residues long. The CDR3, as DNA: TGTGCCAGCAGCCTGGGACAGGGGGCAAGCAATTCACCCCTCCACTTT. Translation: CASSLGQGASNSPLHF.

This clone was recorded once. The J gene is TRBJ2-2, the V gene TRBV3-1 (or the pseudogene TRBV3-2); 7 bases match TRBD1. Trimming removed 6 bases from V and 5 bases from J; junction bases left unmatched: 9. The CDR3 spans 15 residues. Germline lookup yields CDR1 LGHDT and CDR2 YNNKEL (reference sequence). CDR3 amino acids: CASSPGTASTGELFF. Here the CDR3 DNA reads TGTGCCAGCAGTCCCGGGACAGCCTCGACCGGGGAGCTGTTTTTT.

The chain joins TRBV4-1 to TRBJ2-1; TRBD2 matches at 9 bases. The CDR3 sequence is 17 residues long. Germline V gene data show CDR1 as MGHRA and CDR2 as YSYEKL. V lost 1 base, J lost 2 bases, and 6 bases stayed unmatched. CDR3 sequence (DNA): TGCGCCAGCAGCCAAGTGTCTAGCGGGGATACCTACAATGAGCAGTTCTTC. Its protein is CASSQVSSGDTYNEQFF.

J is TRBJ1-2 and V is TRBV3-1 (or the pseudogene TRBV3-2); TRBD1 matches 7 bases. Germline lookup yields CDR1 LGHDT and CDR2 YNNKEL (reference sequence). The CDR3 runs 16 residues. The junction had 5 bases not matched to a gene; V was cut back by 1 base and J by 0 bases. The CDR3 protein is CASSQGGTGANYGYTF. CDR3 bases: TGTGCCAGCAGCCAAGGGGGCACAGGGGCTAACTATGGCTACACCTTC.

This clone was counted a few times. CDR3 sequence (DNA): TGTGCCAGCGCTAGACCGCCGAACACTGAAGCTTTCTTT. Protein sequence: CASARPPNTEAFF. The rearrangement links TRBV6-5 to TRBJ1-1; no reliable D call. V was clipped by 8 bases and J by 1 base, with 11 bases between them. The germline gives CDR1 MNHEY, CDR2 SVGAGI. The CDR3 consists of 13 residues.

The chain carries TRBV7-9 and TRBJ2-1, with D possibly matching TRBD2 (9 bases). The CDR3 is made up of 17 amino acids. Trimming took off 7 bases at V and 9 bases at J, with 28 bases between the two ends. Per the germline V gene, CDR1 is SEHNR and CDR2 is FQNEAQ (reference sequence). CDR3 in DNA: TGTGCCAGCACCGACAGGGGTGGAGCGGGGGGCCGGGGTGAGCAGTTCTTC. Protein: CASTDRGGAGGRGEQFF.

The V call is TRBV5-1, the J call TRBJ2-7; the D gene is possibly TRBD1 (5 bases). The CDR3 runs to 14 residues. Germline loops: CDR1 SGHRS, CDR2 YFSETQ. V shed 2 bases and J shed 4 bases, with 13 bases lying between them. CDR3 nucleotides: TGCGCCAGCAGCTTCTCCCCAGGGTTGTACGAGCAGTACTTC. Its protein product is CASSFSPGLYEQYF. Combining the CDR3 with reference TRBV5-1 and TRBJ2-7 gives the whole variable domain KAGVTQTPRYLIKTRGQQVTLSCSPISGHRSVSWYQQTPGQGLQFLFEYFSETQRNKGNFPGRFSGRQFSNSRSEMNVSTLELGDSALYLCASSFSPGLYEQYFGPGTRLTVT.

The chain is built from TRBV7-9 and TRBJ1-2, with D possibly being TRBD1 (6 bases). This CDR3 contains 16 residues. V was cut by 6 bases and J by 2 bases, with 19 bases left in between. Looked up from germline, CDR1 is SEHNR and CDR2 is FQNEAQ (reference sequence). The CDR3 region has the DNA TGTGCCAGCAGTTTTTCCGGGACAAGGTTCAACTATGGCTACACCTTC. Translated, it gives CASSFSGTRFNYGYTF.

V is TRBV5-1 and J is TRBJ1-1, with TRBD1 identical over 8 bases. CDR1 is SGHRS, CDR2 YFSETQ, per germline. V lost 0 bases and J lost 7; bases outside the gene matches: 8. This CDR3 has 15 residues. CDR3 sequence: CASSLGQGLTYEAFF. CDR3 nucleotides: TGCGCCAGCAGCTTGGGACAGGGGCTGACCTATGAAGCTTTCTTT.

CDR3 protein: CASSLDAGTGTYGYTF. The DNA for the CDR3 is TGTGCCAGCAGCTTAGACGCCGGGACAGGGACCTATGGCTACACCTTC. This chain joins TRBV7-9 and TRBJ1-2; 9 bases match TRBD1. J lost 4 bases, V lost 1 base, and 7 bases had no gene match. The CDR3 contains 16 residues. CDR1 SEHNR and CDR2 FQNEAQ come from the germline V gene (reference sequence).

This chain joins TRBV6-5 and TRBJ1-2, with D uncertain. This CDR3 region has 14 residues. Germline CDR1 and CDR2: MNHEY and SVGAGI. V was cut by 6 bases and J by 0 bases, with 11 bases left in between. CDR3 DNA sequence: TGTGCCAGCAGCCTTTTAGAGTCTAACTATGGCTACACCTTC. Translating gives CASSLLESNYGYTF.

The chain joins TRBV27 to TRBJ1-5, with D possibly TRBD1 on 6 matching bases. Germline V gene data show CDR1 as MNHEY and CDR2 as SMNVEV (reference sequence). V lost 8 bases and J 5 bases, leaving 16 bases between the germline ends. The CDR3 spans 14 residues. As DNA, the CDR3 is TGTGCCAGCCGCTTAGCAGGGGCCTATCAGCCCCAGCATTTT. Protein: CASRLAGAYQPQHF.

The chain uses TRBV3-1 (or the pseudogene TRBV3-2) and TRBJ1-1; no clear D gene. The CDR3 has 15 residues. CDR1 LGHDT and CDR2 YNNKEL come from the germline V gene (reference sequence). V gave up 4 bases and J gave up 5 bases, with 17 bases separating them. CDR3 loop: CASSPRAAGGTEAFF. DNA for the CDR3: TGTGCCAGCAGCCCGAGGGCGGCGGGAGGGACTGAAGCTTTCTTT.

Here the CDR3 DNA reads TGTGCCAGCAGTTACTTTGGCATGAACACTGAAGCTTTCTTT. It is translated as CASSYFGMNTEAFF. This chain uses TRBV6-6 with TRBJ1-1, with D unresolved. Deletions cut 1 base from V and 0 bases from J, with 6 bases between. CDR3 length: 14 residues. Germline V lookup: CDR1 MNHNY, CDR2 SVGAGI (reference sequence).

The chain employs TRBV11-2 and TRBJ2-5; a weak D match, TRBD1 (6 bases). The CDR3 runs to 15 residues. The germline V and J ends were trimmed by 5 bases and 5 bases, with 18 bases remaining between them. The V gene's germline CDR1 is SGHAT and CDR2 FQNNGV. The CDR3 spells CASSGIETGSETQYF. Here the CDR3 DNA reads TGTGCCAGCAGCGGGATTGAGACAGGTTCGGAGACCCAGTACTTC.